This T cell receptor (beta chain) was sequenced in a study of cytomegalovirus exposure and HLA in healthy donors (dated by TCRdb to between 2016 and 2019). In the study overall: In an earlier analysis of under 600 of the donors, 276 Gb of sequence data and 117 million unique TCR beta sequences from roughly 190 million T cells were reported. In addition to the first cohort of around 670 subjects, a separate validation cohort of 120 different subjects was used. An earlier analysis of 450 to 750 of the donors used high-throughput TCR beta sequencing to judge whether each TCR beta V gene segment behaved as functional or pseudogenic. The study was designed to test whether signatures of past pathogen exposure could be identified by cataloging public T cell receptors. Of the 398 genotyped donors, approximately 82% fell in the genetic ancestry cluster associated with self-reported Caucasian donors. In a later genetic analysis, genome-wide SNP genotypes for about three fifths of the roughly 670 donors were used, and that subset was treated as a discovery cohort. An early release covering 550 to 700 HLA-typed donors comprised roughly 300 gigabases of sequencing data and approximately 80 million unique TCR sequences. To predict cytomegalovirus infection status, the study combined high-throughput TCR immunosequencing, statistical association of individual TCRs with disease status, and machine learning. All discovery cohort repertoires had been generated using a single sequencing platform. Four or five DR-DQ haplotypes were treated as single units for association and clustering because of strong linkage in the cohort. In the later analysis, no new phenotypic data were used to find candidate immune exposures; instead, reliance was placed on TCR beta sequences and their occurrence across donors. HLA typing covered class I and class II loci at four-digit resolution. Among almost 400 genotyped donors of the cohort, an average of around 240,000 unique TCR beta nucleotide sequences were sequenced per donor, around a sixth of them non-productive. The study profiled the T cell repertoires of around 700 subjects by immunosequencing and related them to cytomegalovirus serostatus. Donor age, sex, ethnicity and CMV serostatus were compiled alongside the repertoire data. A later analysis re-analyzed previously published TCR beta repertoires from approximately 670 donors and added high-resolution HLA genotyping to study TCR occurrence patterns. Typing coverage varied by locus: 629-630 donors for A, B, C, DRB1 and DQB1; around 560 for DQA1; more than 600 for DPA1; roughly 450 for DPB1. What the work shows at the level of the full study, not this receptor alone: According to a later analysis, parvovirus B19, influenza, CMV and Epstein-Barr virus appeared linked to several top co-occurrence clusters. The authors suggested that the approach could potentially be generalized to other disease states and immunological phenotypes. In both the original and validation cohorts, the classifier was reported to diagnose cytomegalovirus status with high specificity and sensitivity. In a later genetic analysis, fewer N-insertions in productive TCRs were reported among donors in an Asian-associated ancestry cluster than the approximately 710-donor mean. Presence/absence analyses assumed roughly uniform sequencing depth across donors, an assumption that may not hold. In a later analysis, about 16,000 TCR beta sequences were associated with specific HLA alleles at a false discovery rate of 0.05. Three of the identified cytomegalovirus-associated TCR beta chains were confirmed in vitro to be specific for cytomegalovirus antigens. Most TCR sequences were seen in very few donors, while some public TCRs were found in many individuals. Because some donors lacked HLA typing at each locus, the association tests relied only on the typed subset. In a later analysis, most CMV-associated TCR beta chains were found to appear HLA-restricted, with HLA associations seemingly driven largely by CMV exposure. The 87-base-pair reads could not distinguish some IMGT-functional V segments, including TRBV6-2 and TRBV6-3, so those segments were excluded. CMV serostatus was the only immune exposure information available for the cohort. Only TCR beta chains were sequenced in this cohort, and the absence of alpha or paired-chain data limited detectable features. In an earlier analysis of around 600 of the donors, most TCR beta V segments appeared in productive rearrangements about 87% or about 30% of the time, broadly matching IMGT annotations. Strong co-occurrence of HLA alleles, especially DR and DQ, made assigning TCR associations to individual alleles difficult. A later analysis found that HLA-associated TCR beta chains were more clonally expanded and had lower generation probabilities than equally common non-associated chains. A cluster of highly shared sequence variants was judged likely to be a technical artifact of the sequencing pipeline. Because counts were too low, about 18 rarely observed V segments, including chromosome 9 orphons, were left out of the earlier analysis of approximately 500 of the donors. A further reported finding was that TCR beta sequences accurately predicted the HLA-A and HLA-B alleles for most subjects in the first cohort. Correlated functional status among segregating V segments might be attributable to linkage disequilibrium, but an unknown experimental factor could not be ruled out. In a later genetic analysis, a missense DCLRE1C variant was associated with V-gene and J-gene trimming of TCR beta chains, and the association was replicated in an independent cohort. In the study, some 160 TCR beta chains were listed as associated with cytomegalovirus. In a later analysis, TCR association rates were found to vary across HLA loci, with the most associated TCRs seen for DRB1 alleles and the fewest for HLA-C alleles.

In regard to this clone: This receptor's antigen is unknown. The record has no base qualities; no much larger clone is one base away.

In total, fewer than 750 healthy bone marrow donors made up the cohort. At the time of sampling, all cohort members were nominally healthy, though unrecorded immune exposures were likely present. The donor tested CMV seronegative, placing the donor among the roughly 340 seronegative members of the cohort. Every donor gave a peripheral blood sample, and the peripheral blood mononuclear cells from that sample were used for TCR beta sequencing. Genomic DNA extraction from the blood cell samples was performed with the Qiagen DNeasy Blood Extraction Kit. Receptor libraries were prepared by the immunoSEQ multiplex PCR assay. For the multiplex PCR, a mixture combining 60 forward primers for TCR Vbeta segments and 13 reverse primers for TCR Jbeta segments was used. The CDR3 region of rearranged TCR beta genes was amplified from genomic DNA with a multiplex PCR assay. Amplified TCR beta libraries were sequenced as 87-base-pair reads on the Illumina HiSeq System. As for how the authors treated the data: A later analysis tallied 75 million to 85 million unique TCR beta chains across the 700 or so repertoires, and some 10 million of those chains were shared by two or more donors. A nearest-neighbor algorithm error-corrected the raw reads and collapsed the reads into unique sequences, merging closely related sequences to remove PCR and sequencing errors. To assign V, D and J gene segments, CDR3 sequences were aligned to IMGT reference sequences. For a sequence to be retained, a match of at least six nucleotides to both a V gene segment and a J gene segment was required. Rearrangements were classified as productive when the CDR3 lacked stop codons and remained in frame with V and J, and all other rearrangements were classified as non-productive. Following IMGT convention, CDR3 was defined as the stretch from the second conserved V-encoded cysteine up to the conserved J-encoded phenylalanine. Sequences without an unambiguous match to a single V gene segment were excluded from the earlier analysis of several hundred of the donors. An earlier analysis of about 590 of the donors classified V segments as functional when productive rearrangements were above 56.7% and as segregating when the standard deviation between donors was above 5%. A statistical classification framework was built to diagnose cytomegalovirus status from the catalog of TCR beta chain sequences. In a later analysis, TCR nucleotide sequences were compared against IMGT/GENE-DB human TR gene sequences so that V and J genes could be assigned. The TCRdist pipeline was used in a later analysis to assign CDR3 sequences and most-parsimonious VDJ recombination scenarios. A later analysis defined each TCR beta chain by its CDR3 amino acid sequence plus V-gene family, and excluded reads lacking a unique V-gene family. As a way to deal with suspected cross-contamination and a sequencing artifact, a later analysis dropped approximately 570 nucleotide sequences that were highly shared and had low generation probability. In a later analysis, a clonal expansion index for each public chain was calculated from normalized within-repertoire ranks of inferred template counts. In a later analysis, generation probabilities were computed using a VDJ recombination model fitted to out-of-frame rearrangements, and the results were checked against IGoR. A later analysis scored TCR-TCR, TCR-HLA and TCR-CMV co-occurrence with hypergeometric tests, applying a repertoire-size bias correction to TCR pairs. A later analysis estimated false discovery rates by permuting HLA or CMV assignments 20 times. In a later analysis, co-occurring TCRs were grouped using DBSCAN, and TCRdist sequence similarity was added for clustering within HLA-allele-positive subsets. For co-occurrence clustering, repertoires with fewer than 30,000 or more than 120,000 public chains were excluded, along with several repertoires with anomalous nucleotide sharing. TCRdb holds this immuneACCESS table with in-frame rearrangements only. Some clones are missing; in checked studies, unresolved V genes explain under half, and the rest has no known cause. That table supplies the V and J calls and clone size; D and trimming were determined from the DNA. This sample is represented by 100,000 to 150,000 clones; about 80% of them were singletons. The top ten constitute over 2.5% of the sample.

From cysteine to phenylalanine, the CDR3 is 15 amino acids long. Only the CDR3 portion is preserved as DNA: 45 bases, with reading frame beginning at the first base. Between the V and J ends, shortened by 5 bases and 9 bases respectively, the junction contains 19 bases. CDR1 is given as LGHNA and CDR2 as YNFKEQ, both from the germline V gene. The receptor chain draws on TRBV4-2 and TRBJ2-2; a tentative D call is TRBD2 (6 bases match). This TCR was sampled from a woman in her forties or fifties in good health and CMV-seronegative. Sequencing input: PBMCs. The CDR3 loop reads CASSSYGSASWELFF. Read as DNA, the sequence is TGTGCCAGCAGCTCATACGGGAGTGCGTCCTGGGAGCTGTTTTTT.